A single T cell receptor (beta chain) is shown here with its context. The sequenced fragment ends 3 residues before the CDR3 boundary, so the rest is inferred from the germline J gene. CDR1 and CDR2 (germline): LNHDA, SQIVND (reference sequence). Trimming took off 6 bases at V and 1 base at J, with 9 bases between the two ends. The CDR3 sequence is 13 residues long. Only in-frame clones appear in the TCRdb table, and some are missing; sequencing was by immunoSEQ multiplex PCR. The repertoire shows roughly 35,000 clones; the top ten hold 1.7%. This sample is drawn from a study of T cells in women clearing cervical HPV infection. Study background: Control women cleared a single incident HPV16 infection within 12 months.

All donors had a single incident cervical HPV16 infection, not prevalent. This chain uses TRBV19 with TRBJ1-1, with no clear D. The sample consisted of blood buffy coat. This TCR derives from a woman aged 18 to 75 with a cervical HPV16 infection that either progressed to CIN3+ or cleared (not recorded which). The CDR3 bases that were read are TGTGCCAGTAGCCGTAATTGGAACACTGAA. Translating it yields CASSRNWNTE. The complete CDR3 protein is CASSRNWNTEAFF.